This T cell receptor beta chain originates from a study of T-cell memory formation after mild COVID-19. Study information: Among the donors, TCR clusters were largely specific to each donor.

5'RACE primed from the constant segment yielded TCR alpha and TCR beta cDNA libraries bearing sample barcodes and UMIs. MiXCR, applied by TCRdb to the 5' RACE reads, yields one record per CDR3 protein. The sample shows some 270,000 distinct CDR3 sequences, less than 20% of them seen only once. The ends were cut back, 6 bases at V and 9 bases at J, with 25 bases in the middle. CDR1 is SGDLS, CDR2 YYNGEE, per germline. The CDR3 is 16 amino acids. This clonotype came up a few times. The chain joins TRBV9 to TRBJ2-1, with a weak D call TRBD2 (5 bases). Material for sequencing was PBMCs or a T cell subset sorted from them (not recorded which). The origin of this receptor is an adult woman who had mild COVID-19 (a few samples of this study predate the infection). Cell type and time point are not known. The CDR3 loop is CASTTLAGAPGGEQFF. The DNA of the CDR3 is TGTGCCAGCACTACTCTGGCGGGTGCCCCCGGAGGTGAGCAGTTCTTC.